The present TCR beta chain was sequenced within a study of cytomegalovirus exposure and HLA in healthy donors. PCR amplification relied on 60 Vbeta primers (plus 13 Jbeta primers). Repertoires were generated with immunoSEQ multiplex PCR, while TCRdb's copy carries only in-frame clones and drops some. Seen here are about 230,000 clones, about 89% observed once, and the top ten hold over 0.95%. Study observations and caveats: Earlier analysis found most TCR beta V segments productive about 87% or about 30% of the time. The authors excluded some V segments, including TRBV6-2 and TRBV6-3, as indistinguishable.

The V gene's germline CDR1 is SEHNR and CDR2 FQNEAQ (reference sequence). The CDR3 totals 15 residues. V was pared by 0 bases and J by 2 bases, with 10 bases between. About this clone: What it recognizes is unknown.

The chain employs TRBV7-9 and TRBJ2-5; possible D gene TRBD2, 5 bases. The sequenced material came from PBMCs. The TCR comes from a woman aged 18-29 years in good health and CMV-seronegative. The CDR3 sequence is CASSLAKIAQETQYF. The CDR3 region has the DNA TGTGCCAGCAGCTTAGCGAAGATAGCGCAAGAGACCCAGTACTTC.